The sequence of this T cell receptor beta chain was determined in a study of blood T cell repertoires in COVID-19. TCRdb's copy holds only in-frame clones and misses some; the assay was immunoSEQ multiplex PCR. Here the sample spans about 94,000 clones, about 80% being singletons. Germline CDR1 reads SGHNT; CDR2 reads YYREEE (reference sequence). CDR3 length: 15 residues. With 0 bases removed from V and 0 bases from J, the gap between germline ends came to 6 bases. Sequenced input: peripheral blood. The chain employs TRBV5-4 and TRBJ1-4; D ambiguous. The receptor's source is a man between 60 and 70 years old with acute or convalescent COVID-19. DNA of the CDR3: TGTGCCAGCAGCTTGGGCCAGGCAACTAATGAAAAACTGTTTTTT. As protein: CASSLGQATNEKLFF.